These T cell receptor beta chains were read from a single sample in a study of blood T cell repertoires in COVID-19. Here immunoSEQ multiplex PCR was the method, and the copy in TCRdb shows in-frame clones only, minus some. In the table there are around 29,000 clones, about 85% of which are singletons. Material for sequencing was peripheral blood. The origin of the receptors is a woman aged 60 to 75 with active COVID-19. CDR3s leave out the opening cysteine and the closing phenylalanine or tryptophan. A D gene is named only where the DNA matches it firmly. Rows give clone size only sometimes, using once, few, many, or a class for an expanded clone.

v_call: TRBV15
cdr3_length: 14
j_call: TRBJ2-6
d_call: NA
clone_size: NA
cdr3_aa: ATSRLQGAGANVLT

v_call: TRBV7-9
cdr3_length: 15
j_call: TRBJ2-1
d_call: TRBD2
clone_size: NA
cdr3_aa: ASSFTGLAGGYNEQF

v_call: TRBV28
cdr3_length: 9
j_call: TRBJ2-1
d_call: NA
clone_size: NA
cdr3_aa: ASSLENEQF

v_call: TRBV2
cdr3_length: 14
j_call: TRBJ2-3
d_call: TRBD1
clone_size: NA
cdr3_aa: ASREQGAWGTDTQY

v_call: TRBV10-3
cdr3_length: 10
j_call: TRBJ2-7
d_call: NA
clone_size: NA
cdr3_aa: AIRSEGYEQY

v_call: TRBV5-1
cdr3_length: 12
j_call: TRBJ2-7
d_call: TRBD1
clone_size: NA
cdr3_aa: ASSPDRGPYEQY

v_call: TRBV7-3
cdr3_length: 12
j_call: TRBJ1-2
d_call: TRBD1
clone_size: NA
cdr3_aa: ASSQGTGNYGYT

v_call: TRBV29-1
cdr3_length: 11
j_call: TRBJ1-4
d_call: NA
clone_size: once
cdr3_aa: SVVGQGNEKLF

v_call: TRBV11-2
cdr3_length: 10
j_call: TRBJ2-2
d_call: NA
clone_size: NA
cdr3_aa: ASSYSGGELF

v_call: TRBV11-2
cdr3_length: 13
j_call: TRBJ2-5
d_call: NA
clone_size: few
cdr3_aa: ASSETGALVETQY

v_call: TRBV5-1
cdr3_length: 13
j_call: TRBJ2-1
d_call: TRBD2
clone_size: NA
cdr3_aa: ASSLGTSGLNEQF

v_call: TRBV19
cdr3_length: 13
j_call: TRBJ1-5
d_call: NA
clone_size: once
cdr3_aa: ATATRDNSNQPQH

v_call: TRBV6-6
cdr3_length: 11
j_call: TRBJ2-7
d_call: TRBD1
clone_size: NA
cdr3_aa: ASSPNLGQGVH

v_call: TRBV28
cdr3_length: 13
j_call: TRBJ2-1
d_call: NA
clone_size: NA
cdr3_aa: ATLSQGSSYNEQF

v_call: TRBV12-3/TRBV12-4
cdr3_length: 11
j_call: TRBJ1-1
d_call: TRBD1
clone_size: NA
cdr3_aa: ASTTSTGTIAF

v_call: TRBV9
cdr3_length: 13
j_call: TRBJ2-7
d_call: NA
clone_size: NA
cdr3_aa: ASSVASGQGSEQY

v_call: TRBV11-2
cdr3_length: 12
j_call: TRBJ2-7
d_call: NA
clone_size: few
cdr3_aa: ASSPQGRSYEQY

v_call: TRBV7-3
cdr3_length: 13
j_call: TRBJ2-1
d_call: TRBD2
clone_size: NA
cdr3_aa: ASSLVEGTSNEQF

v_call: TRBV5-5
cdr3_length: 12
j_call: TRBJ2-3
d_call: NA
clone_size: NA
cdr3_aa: ASSRGMGTDTQY

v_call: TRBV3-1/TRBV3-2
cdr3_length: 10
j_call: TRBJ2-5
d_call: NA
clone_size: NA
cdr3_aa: ASSQDRETQY

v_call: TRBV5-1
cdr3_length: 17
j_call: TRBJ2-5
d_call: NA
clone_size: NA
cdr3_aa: ASSLEGDFLAAGSETQY

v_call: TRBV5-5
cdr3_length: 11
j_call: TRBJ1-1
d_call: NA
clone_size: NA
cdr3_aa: ASSSRGDTEAF

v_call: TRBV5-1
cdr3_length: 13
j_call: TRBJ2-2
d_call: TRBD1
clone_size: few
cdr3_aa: ASSLRGPVTGELF

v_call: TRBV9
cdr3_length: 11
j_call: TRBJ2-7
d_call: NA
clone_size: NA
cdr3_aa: ASNRDPTYEQY

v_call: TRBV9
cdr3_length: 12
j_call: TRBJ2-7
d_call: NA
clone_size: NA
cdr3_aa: ASSADSQTHEQY

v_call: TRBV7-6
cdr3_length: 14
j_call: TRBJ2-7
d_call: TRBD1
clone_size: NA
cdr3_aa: ASSPLRSDRAYEQY